This TCR beta chain was recorded in a study of blood T cell repertoires in COVID-19. Germline CDR1 and CDR2: LGHNA and YNFKEQ. The ends were cut back, 0 bases at V and 1 base at J, with 10 bases in the middle. The CDR3 spans 16 residues. Measured with immunoSEQ multiplex PCR; TCRdb has only the in-frame clones, and not every one. The sample lists around 77,000 clones, roughly nine tenths occurring once. This clonotype originated in a woman older than 75 with active or convalescent COVID-19. Source material: peripheral blood. The V call is TRBV4-2, the J call TRBJ2-1, with D possibly TRBD2 on 6 matching bases. CDR3 DNA sequence: TGTGCCAGCAGCCAAGATCCCGGGACTTCCTACAATGAGCAGTTCTTC. It encodes CASSQDPGTSYNEQFF.